Listed below are T cell receptor beta chains from one sample, sequenced in a study of OX40 agonist ivuxolimab in advanced cancers. Some clones are missing from TCRdb's copy, which holds only in-frame ones; the method was immunoSEQ multiplex PCR. In the table there are about 79,000 clones, around 90% of which are singletons. Source: CD4+ or CD8+ T cells sorted from blood, taken in a trial of the OX40 agonist ivuxolimab. The receptor set was obtained from an adult with an advanced solid tumor such as melanoma, head and neck, liver or kidney cancer. Both conserved end residues are part of each CDR3. The order of the fields is CDR3 length, J gene, D gene, clone size, V gene, CDR3 protein, CDR3 DNA. A D gene is named only where the DNA matches it firmly. For some rows the clone size is stated as once, few or many, or as a class when expanded; others skip it.

12 | TRBJ2-1 | NA | NA | TRBV13 | CASSPWGNEQFF | TGTGCCAGCAGTCCATGGGGTAATGAGCAGTTCTTC
16 | TRBJ1-2 | NA | NA | TRBV7-2 | CASSLLTGAANYGYTF | TGTGCCAGCAGCTTACTGACAGGAGCTGCTAACTATGGCTACACCTTC
17 | TRBJ2-7 | TRBD2 | NA | TRBV5-6 | CASSLRWTSGGAYEQYF | TGTGCCAGCAGCTTGCGTTGGACTAGCGGGGGGGCCTACGAGCAGTACTTC
14 | TRBJ1-1 | NA | NA | TRBV5-5 | CASSLEGRGTEAFF | TGTGCCAGCAGCTTGGAAGGCAGGGGAACTGAAGCTTTCTTT
13 | TRBJ1-6 | NA | NA | TRBV6-1 | CASSEQGHSPLHF | TGTGCCAGCAGTGAACAGGGGCATTCACCCCTCCACTTT
16 | TRBJ2-7 | NA | NA | TRBV7-9 | CASSLSDGHRAYEQYF | TGTGCCAGCAGCCTATCGGACGGTCATCGGGCCTACGAGCAGTACTTC
16 | TRBJ2-5 | TRBD2 | NA | TRBV29-1 | CSVLGLAGEYQETQYF | TGCAGCGTTCTGGGACTAGCGGGGGAGTACCAAGAGACCCAGTACTTC
17 | TRBJ2-1 | TRBD2 | NA | TRBV19 | CASSIPGASGGYNEQFF | TGTGCCAGTAGTATCCCCGGGGCTAGCGGGGGGTACAATGAGCAGTTCTTC
13 | TRBJ2-7 | TRBD1 | once | TRBV18 | CASSRDRPYEQYF | TGTGCCAGCTCAAGGGACAGACCCTACGAGCAGTACTTC
15 | TRBJ1-5 | NA | NA | TRBV2 | CASSDGRTSNQPQHF | TGTGCCAGCAGCGACGGACGGACAAGCAATCAGCCCCAGCATTTT
15 | TRBJ2-6 | NA | NA | TRBV9 | CASRGADSGANVLTF | TGTGCCAGCCGGGGGGCAGACTCTGGGGCCAACGTCCTGACTTTC
15 | TRBJ2-7 | NA | NA | TRBV5-6 | CASRRSGASSYEQYF | TGTGCCAGCAGGCGATCGGGGGCCAGCTCCTACGAGCAGTACTTC
15 | TRBJ2-3 | TRBD2 | NA | TRBV7-3 | CASSPGGGPTDTQYF | TGTGCCAGCAGCCCCGGCGGGGGGCCGACAGATACGCAGTATTTT
16 | TRBJ2-1 | TRBD2 | NA | TRBV11-2 | CASSLVYGGTYNEQFF | TGTGCCAGCAGCTTAGTCTACGGGGGGACCTACAATGAGCAGTTCTTC
13 | TRBJ2-1 | NA | NA | TRBV7-2 | CASSYPWDNEQFF | TGTGCCAGCAGCTACCCCTGGGACAATGAGCAGTTCTTC
16 | TRBJ2-1 | TRBD1 | NA | TRBV12-5 | CASGFQGQGKYNEQFF | TGTGCTAGTGGTTTTCAGGGACAGGGTAAATACAATGAGCAGTTCTTC
19 | TRBJ1-2 | NA | once | TRBV10-3 | CAISESTARSTPTPYGYTF | TGTGCCATCAGTGAATCTACCGCGCGGTCCACTCCTACACCATATGGCTACACCTTC
15 | TRBJ1-2 | TRBD1 | NA | TRBV5-4 | CASSSGTGWDYGYTF | TGTGCCAGCAGTTCCGGGACAGGGTGGGACTATGGCTACACCTTC
14 | TRBJ2-3 | NA | NA | TRBV9 | CASSVQGTTDTQYF | TGTGCCAGCAGCGTACAGGGGACGACAGATACGCAGTATTTT
16 | TRBJ1-2 | NA | NA | TRBV4-2 | CASSQDGGQLNYGYTF | TGTGCCAGCAGCCAAGATGGAGGCCAGCTCAACTATGGCTACACCTTC
15 | TRBJ2-2 | NA | NA | TRBV4-3 | CASSQGGAGTGELFF | TGCGCCAGCAGCCAAGGAGGCGCGGGCACCGGGGAGCTGTTTTTT
14 | TRBJ1-1 | NA | NA | TRBV4-1 | CASSFTVEGTEAFF | TGCGCCAGCAGCTTTACGGTGGAGGGCACTGAAGCTTTCTTT
11 | TRBJ2-5 | NA | NA | TRBV2 | CATRVGETQYF | TGTGCCACCCGGGTCGGAGAGACCCAGTACTTC
14 | TRBJ1-5 | NA | NA | TRBV10-3 | CAISDPGPNQPQHF | TGTGCCATCAGTGACCCGGGACCTAATCAGCCCCAGCATTTT
15 | TRBJ2-3 | NA | NA | TRBV27 | CASSLIWSDPDTQYF | TGTGCCAGCAGTTTGATTTGGTCAGATCCAGATACGCAGTATTTT
12 | TRBJ1-2 | NA | NA | TRBV9 | CASSQNMGGYTF | TGTGCCAGCAGCCAAAATATGGGGGGCTACACCTTC
15 | TRBJ2-1 | TRBD1 | NA | TRBV5-1 | CASSLLGTGSGEQFF | TGCGCCAGCAGCTTACTCGGGACAGGGTCGGGTGAGCAGTTCTTC
15 | TRBJ2-1 | TRBD1 | NA | TRBV6-1 | CASSAGQGIYNEQFF | TGTGCCAGCAGTGCGGGACAGGGGATATACAATGAGCAGTTCTTC
14 | TRBJ1-2 | NA | NA | TRBV6-4 | CASRGSYPNYGYTF | TGTGCCAGCAGGGGCAGCTATCCTAACTATGGCTACACCTTC
14 | TRBJ2-7 | NA | NA | TRBV6-1 | CASPPDSTIYEQYF | TGTGCCAGCCCCCCGGACAGCACAATCTACGAGCAGTACTTC
13 | TRBJ2-7 | NA | NA | TRBV9 | CASSPPSSYEQYF | TGTGCCAGCAGCCCCCCATCTTCCTACGAGCAGTACTTC
12 | TRBJ1-1 | NA | NA | TRBV11-3 | CASSYAGGEAFF | TGTGCCAGCAGTTACGCCGGTGGTGAAGCTTTCTTT